A selection of T cell receptor beta chains follows, all from one sample in a study of T cell changes during pregnancy in multiple sclerosis. Libraries were prepared by immunoSEQ multiplex PCR; TCRdb keeps only in-frame clonotypes and omits some of them. The sample has tens of thousands of clones; approximately 90% are singletons. The specimen comprised CD4+ T cells from peripheral blood mononuclear cells, sampled in the first trimester of pregnancy. All receptors come from a female donor with multiple sclerosis, enrolled in a pregnancy study. Each CDR3 is given with its conserved first and last residue. The D gene is left open where the match is weak. A clone size is listed for some rows: how often the clone was seen (once, few, many), or a class if it is expanded.

CASSYTQGNNSPLHF,TGTGCCAGCAGTTACACACAGGGGAATAATTCACCCCTCCACTTT,TRBV6-5,-,TRBD1,TRBJ1-6
CASSLSNSNQPQHF,TGTGCCAGCAGCTTGTCAAATAGCAATCAGCCCCAGCATTTT,TRBV5-5,-,-,TRBJ1-5
CASSSQRGSNTGELFF,TGTGCCAGCAGCTCCCAGCGGGGTTCGAACACCGGGGAGCTGTTTTTT,TRBV7-3,-,TRBD2,TRBJ2-2
CASSAPPGAYNSPLHF,TGTGCCAGCAGTGCCCCCCCGGGTGCTTATAATTCACCCCTCCACTTT,TRBV6-1,medium-sized,-,TRBJ1-6
CASKPLAGHTEAFF,TGCGCCAGCAAACCTCTCGCAGGCCACACTGAAGCTTTCTTT,TRBV4-1,-,-,TRBJ1-1
CASSPIQLNTEAFF,TGTGCCAGCTCGCCTATACAGCTGAACACTGAAGCTTTCTTT,TRBV18,-,-,TRBJ1-1
CASRPGQGGDTQYF,TGTGCCAGCAGACCGGGACAGGGTGGTGATACGCAGTATTTT,TRBV2,-,TRBD1,TRBJ2-3
CAIGGNTIYF,TGTGCCATCGGGGGAAACACCATATATTTT,TRBV19,-,-,TRBJ1-3
CASSLGSGTPYEQYF,TGTGCCAGCAGCTTGGGTAGCGGCACCCCCTACGAGCAGTACTTC,TRBV7-9,-,-,TRBJ2-7
CASSLSTSGGIYEQYF,TGTGCCAGCAGCCTTTCGACTAGCGGGGGGATCTACGAGCAGTACTTC,TRBV7-2,-,TRBD2,TRBJ2-7